This TCR beta chain originates from a study of CD8 T cells in ankylosing spondylitis. A remark on this clonotype: As yet, its antigen is unknown.

V was pared by 4 bases and J by 2 bases, with 5 bases of the junction left unmatched. Per the germline V gene, CDR1 is SGHDT and CDR2 is YYEEEE. The CDR3 sequence is 14 residues long. Study results and limitations: Seemingly distinctive of ankylosing spondylitis blood was a TCR beta motif formed by eight highly homologous variants.

TCRdb fed the 5' RACE reads into MiXCR, producing one record per CDR3 protein. The data contain roughly 470,000 distinct CDR3 sequences, roughly a quarter of them singletons. The V gene is TRBV5-6, the J gene TRBJ2-7; 8 bases agree with TRBD1. This TCR was sampled from a male donor with ankylosing spondylitis. Material for sequencing was blood, either unsorted or a sorted T cell fraction (not recorded which). CDR3 nucleotides: TGTGCCAGCAGCCCTTCAGGGGGCACCTACGAGCAGTACGTC. Its protein product is CASSPSGGTYEQYV.